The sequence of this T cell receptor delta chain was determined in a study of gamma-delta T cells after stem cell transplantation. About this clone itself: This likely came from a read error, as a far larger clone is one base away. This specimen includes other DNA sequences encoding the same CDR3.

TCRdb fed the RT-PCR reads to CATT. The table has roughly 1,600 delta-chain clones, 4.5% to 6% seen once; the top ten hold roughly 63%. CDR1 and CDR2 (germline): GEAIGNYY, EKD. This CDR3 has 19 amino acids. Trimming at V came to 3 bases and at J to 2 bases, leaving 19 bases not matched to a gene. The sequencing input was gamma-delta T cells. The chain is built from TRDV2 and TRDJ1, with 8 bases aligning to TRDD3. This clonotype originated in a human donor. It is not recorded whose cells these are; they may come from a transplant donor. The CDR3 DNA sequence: TGTGCCTGTGACCCTGGTCCCTTCTGGGGGACCAAATATACCGATAAACTCATCTTT. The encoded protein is CACDPGPFWGTKYTDKLIF.